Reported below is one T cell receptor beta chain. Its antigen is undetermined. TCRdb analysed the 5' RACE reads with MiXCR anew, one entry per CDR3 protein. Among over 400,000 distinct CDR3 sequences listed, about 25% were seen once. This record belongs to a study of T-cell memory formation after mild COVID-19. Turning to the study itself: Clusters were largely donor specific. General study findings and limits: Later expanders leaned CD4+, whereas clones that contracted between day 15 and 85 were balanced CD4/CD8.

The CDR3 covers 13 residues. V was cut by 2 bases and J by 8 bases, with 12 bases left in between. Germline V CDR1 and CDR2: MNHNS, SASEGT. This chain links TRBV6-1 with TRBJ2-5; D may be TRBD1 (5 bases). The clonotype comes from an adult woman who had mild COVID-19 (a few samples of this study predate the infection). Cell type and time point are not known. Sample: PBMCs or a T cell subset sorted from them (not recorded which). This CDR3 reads CASSERGTPTQYF. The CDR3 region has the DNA TGTGCCAGCAGTGAAAGGGGCACCCCTACCCAGTACTTC.